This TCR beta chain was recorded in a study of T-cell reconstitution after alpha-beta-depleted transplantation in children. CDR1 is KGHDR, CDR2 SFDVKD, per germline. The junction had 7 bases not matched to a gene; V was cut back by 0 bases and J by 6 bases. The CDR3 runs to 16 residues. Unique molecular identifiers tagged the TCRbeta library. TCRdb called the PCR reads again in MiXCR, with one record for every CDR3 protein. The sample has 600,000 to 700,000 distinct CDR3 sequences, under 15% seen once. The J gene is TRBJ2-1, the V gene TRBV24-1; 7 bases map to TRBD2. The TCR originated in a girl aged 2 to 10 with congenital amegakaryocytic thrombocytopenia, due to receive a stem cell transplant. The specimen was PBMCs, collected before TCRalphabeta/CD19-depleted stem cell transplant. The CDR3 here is CATSDLQGGPVNEQFF. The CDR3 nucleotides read TGTGCCACCAGTGATTTGCAGGGAGGGCCGGTCAATGAGCAGTTCTTC.